This record looks at one TCR beta chain sequence and its context. Its antigen has not been determined. It has no much larger one-base neighbor in the sample; base qualities were not kept. Donors were around 37 systemically healthy Caucasian individuals from Russia aged roughly 6 to 90 years. Each donor gave roughly 9 milliliters of peripheral blood, drawn into EDTA-treated Vacutainer tubes. Ficoll-Paque density-gradient centrifugation was used to isolate PBMCs, with at least 7 million obtained per sample. Total RNA, at least 6 micrograms per sample, was extracted from PBMCs with Trizol reagent. For every donor, an aliquot of PBMCs went through flow cytometry to measure the percentages of naive CD45RAhigh/CD27high T cells. Including cysteine and phenylalanine, the CDR3 has 16 amino acids. Only the CDR3 DNA is retained, 48 bases long and in frame from the first base. CDR1 and CDR2 were assigned from the germline V gene as MGHRA and YSYEKL.

This sample was taken from a study of blood T cells in healthy people across ages (dated by TCRdb to the mid-2010s). About the investigation overall: Template switching captured roughly one uniquely barcoded TCR beta cDNA molecule per two T cells in model experiments. Two additional independent replicas of 1 million unique cDNA reads from the same blood draw were analyzed for two donors (one aged 18 to 29 and one aged 80 or older). To avoid experimental bias, donors of different ages were randomly spread across the sequencing lanes. Donors were grouped into four age groups: young (average approximately 15 years), middle-aged (39), aged (approximately 67) and long-lived (approximately 75). The study measured age-related changes in TCR beta repertoire diversity using deep sequencing normalized with unique cDNA molecular identifiers.

Overall study results and their limits: Because donor CMV infection status was unknown, age-related changes in expanded clonotypes were potentially confounded. Conclusive comparison of naive and antigen-experienced compartments was prevented by the profiling of bulk unsorted PBMCs. Estimates of total diversity based on one million sequenced T cells were regarded as lower bounds and as underestimates. There was a strong correlation between observed TCR beta diversity and the percentage of naive T cells measured by flow cytometry. Compared with the aged group, the long-lived group had more naive CD4+ T cells, fewer expanded clones and increased TCR diversity, a pattern suggesting age selection. Observed TCR beta diversity per million T cells fell roughly linearly with age, and a significant reduction was already apparent by age roughly 40.

Receptor libraries were prepared by 5' RACE. Sequencer: Illumina HiSeq 2500. A second PCR of roughly 6 to 11 cycles was run with a J-beta primer mix and a sample-barcoded 5' primer. Each TCR beta cDNA molecule received a unique molecular identifier from a template-switch 5' adaptor carrying 12 random nucleotides. Each sample yielded at least 2.5 million CDR3-containing paired-end reads. All of the RNA was converted into first-strand cDNA using the Mint cDNA synthesis kit, with a TRBC-specific oligonucleotide serving as the primer. Following uracil-DNA glycosylase treatment, a first 18-cycle PCR with universal primers M1SS and BC2_uni_R was performed on all cDNA. The paper's processing steps were these. For normalization, 1 million high-quality reads, each with a distinct molecular identifier, were randomly selected from each sample. Reads sharing molecular identifiers were discarded rather than binned into consensus sequences. MiTCR, set to a Q25 quality threshold and the strictest error-elimination algorithm, was used for CDR3 identification, clonotype clustering and error correction. Lower-bound total TCR beta diversity was estimated with a nonparametric unseen species model using Euler transformation. TCRdb reran the public reads through fastp at Q25 and MiXCR, keeping productive beta chains. Merged by CDR3 protein, the rows form single entries marked with the most common genes and DNA. The authors' filters were not applied to this entry. For this sample the table gives hundreds of thousands of distinct CDR3 sequences, of which under 25% were detected only once. The ten largest clones add up to roughly 3.6% of the sample.

The clonotype originates from a man between 65 and 80 years old in good health. The material sequenced was blood. This chain is built from TRBV4-1 and TRBJ2-5; the junction holds 8 bases that match TRBD2. Gene TRBJ2-1 matches the end of the DNA better, so the J call may be wrong. The DNA is TGCGCCAGCAGCCAAGATCTGAGCGGGAGCTACAATGAGCAGTTCTTC. This yields the protein CASSQDLSGSYNEQFF.